A single sample is the source of the 21 T cell receptor beta chains below, sequenced in a study of blood T cell repertoires in COVID-19. Method: immunoSEQ multiplex PCR; TCRdb's copy keeps in-frame clones and lacks some. Among 380,000 or so clones listed, 81% were seen once. Sample: peripheral blood. These TCRs come from a human donor with acute or convalescent COVID-19. The donor label of this sample is uncertain.

The rearrangement uses TRBV7-8 and TRBJ2-3; D gene uncertain. Trimming left V 3 bases short and J 5 bases short, with 3 bases between. Germline V gives CDR1 SGHVS, CDR2 FQNEAQ. This CDR3 contains 11 residues. CDR3: CASSFGDTQYF. The CDR3 DNA reads TGTGCCAGCAGCTTCGGAGATACGCAGTATTTT.

This clone was recorded a few times. The CDR3 is CASSPRRRGANYGYTF. The CDR3 DNA follows: TGTGCCAGCAGCCCTCGCCGTAGAGGAGCTAACTATGGCTACACCTTC. The J gene is TRBJ1-2, the V gene TRBV21-1. TRBV21-1 constitutes a pseudogene. The CDR3 is made up of 16 amino acids.

The chain employs TRBV4-2 and TRBJ2-1; perhaps TRBD2 as D (6 bases). Germline CDR1 reads LGHNA; CDR2 reads YNFKEQ. The CDR3 is 17 amino acids. The V and J ends lost 0 bases and 1 base respectively, with 13 bases between them. The chain's CDR3 is CASSQEPPGRSYNEQFF. The CDR3 nucleotides are TGTGCCAGCAGCCAAGAACCTCCCGGGAGATCCTACAATGAGCAGTTCTTC.

The chain recombines TRBV19 with TRBJ1-5; 7 bases agree with TRBD1. CDR3 length: 16 residues. The trim removed 4 bases at V and 2 bases at J, leaving 8 bases unmatched. The germline gives CDR1 LNHDA, CDR2 SQIVND (reference sequence). The CDR3 bases are TGTGCCAGTAGTACACGGAGACAGGGTGGCAATCAGCCCCAGCATTTT. Its protein product is CASSTRRQGGNQPQHF.

This clone occurred a few times. This chain connects TRBV6-5 to TRBJ1-5; D is unclear. CDR3 size: 14 residues. V was clipped by 5 bases and J by 0 bases, with 8 bases between them. The germline V gene encodes CDR1 MNHEY and CDR2 SVGAGI. CDR3: CASSKTASNQPQHF. DNA of the CDR3: TGTGCCAGCAGTAAAACAGCTAGCAATCAGCCCCAGCATTTT.

The rearrangement uses TRBV21-1 and TRBJ1-1. TRBV21-1 is listed as a pseudogene. The length of the CDR3 is 13 residues. The CDR3 DNA is TGTGCCAGCAGCAAAGTGGAGGGGATGGGAACTTTCTTT. Translated: CASSKVEGMGTFF.

This clone was found once. V gene TRBV7-9 combines with J gene TRBJ2-7; D may be TRBD1 (5 bases). Germline-derived CDR1 and CDR2 are SEHNR and FQNEAQ (reference sequence). The V end lost 5 bases, the J end lost 3 bases, and 11 bases lay between the germline ends. The CDR3 loop spans 13 amino acids. This chain's CDR3 is CASSRDSYYEQYF. DNA for the CDR3: TGTGCCAGCAGCCGCGACAGCTACTACGAGCAGTACTTC.

The J gene is TRBJ2-1, the V gene TRBV3-1 (or the pseudogene TRBV3-2), with D tentatively TRBD2 (6 bases). The V gene's germline CDR1 is LGHDT and CDR2 YNNKEL (reference sequence). Trimming left V 3 bases short and J 3 bases short, with 15 bases between. CDR3 length: 16 residues. CDR3 region: CASSHFPREVYNEQFF. DNA for the CDR3: TGTGCCAGCAGCCATTTTCCCAGGGAGGTCTACAATGAGCAGTTCTTC.

V usage is TRBV7-9 and J usage is TRBJ1-5; maybe TRBD1 (6 bases). V lost 2 bases to trimming and J lost 6 bases, with 11 bases between them. The CDR3 extends over 14 amino acids. The germline gives CDR1 SEHNR, CDR2 FQNEAQ (reference sequence). In nucleotides, the CDR3 is TGTGCCAGCAGCTTAACGGGGGGCAGTCAGCCCCAGCATTTT. Its protein product is CASSLTGGSQPQHF.

The J gene is TRBJ2-1, the V gene TRBV14; 7 bases are shared with TRBD1. Germline CDR1 is SGHDN and CDR2 is FVKESK. The CDR3 consists of 15 residues. Trimming at V came to 1 base and at J to 5 bases, leaving 5 bases not matched to a gene. The CDR3 reads CASSQVWTGNNEQFF. The CDR3 DNA reads as TGTGCCAGCAGCCAAGTTTGGACAGGAAACAATGAGCAGTTCTTC.

The chain joins TRBV6-5 to TRBJ1-1; possible D gene TRBD1, 6 bases. The CDR3 sequence is 15 residues long. Germline V lookup: CDR1 MNHEY, CDR2 SVGAGI. Trimming took 6 bases from V and 2 from J, leaving 16 bases between them. For the CDR3, the DNA is TGTGCCAGCAGGAAGAACAGGGTATACAACACTGAAGCTTTCTTT. Translating gives CASRKNRVYNTEAFF.

The V gene is TRBV9, the J gene TRBJ2-1; no clear D gene. The V gene lost 4 bases and the J gene lost 0 bases, with 14 bases spanning the gap. This CDR3 has 16 residues. The germline gives CDR1 SGDLS, CDR2 YYNGEE. Here the CDR3 DNA reads TGTGCCAGCAGCCCTCAGGTTATGAGCTCCTACAATGAGCAGTTCTTC. It yields the protein CASSPQVMSSYNEQFF.

The chain recombines TRBV4-2 with TRBJ2-1, with D perhaps TRBD2 (7 bases). V was cut by 0 bases and J by 5 bases, with 11 bases left in between. Germline V gene lookup returns CDR1 LGHNA and CDR2 YNFKEQ. The CDR3 runs 15 residues. For the CDR3, the DNA is TGTGCCAGCAGCCAAGAAGGGGGGGGCAACAATGAGCAGTTCTTC. This sequence encodes CASSQEGGGNNEQFF.

This clone has just one count. This rearrangement joins TRBV2 to TRBJ2-5; D may be TRBD2 (5 bases). Germline V gives CDR1 SNHLY, CDR2 FYNNEI. V lost 7 bases, J lost 5 bases, and 17 bases lay in between. This CDR3 has 14 residues. The CDR3, as DNA: TGTGCCAGCATTCGCGAGGTCGGGGAGGAGACCCAGTACTTC. It codes for CASIREVGEETQYF.

This clone was recorded a few times. The chain has TRBV5-1 and TRBJ1-1; D possibly corresponds to TRBD1 (6 bases). Germline V gene data show CDR1 as SGHRS and CDR2 as YFSETQ. Trimming removed 0 bases from V and 0 bases from J, with 12 bases in between. The CDR3 totals 16 residues. CDR3 loop: CASSLVSGVLNTEAFF. CDR3 nucleotide sequence: TGCGCCAGCAGCTTGGTGTCAGGGGTTTTGAACACTGAAGCTTTCTTT.

The chain employs TRBV19 and TRBJ1-6; weak D call: TRBD1 (5 bases). V was shortened by 7 bases and J by 7 bases, with 17 bases between the two germline ends. CDR3 length: 15 amino acids. Per germline, CDR1 LNHDA and CDR2 SQIVND (reference sequence). The chain's CDR3 is CASKDEGRGNSPLHF. CDR3 in DNA: TGTGCCAGTAAAGATGAGGGGCGGGGAAATTCACCCCTCCACTTT.

V is TRBV2 and J is TRBJ1-1; the match to TRBD1 covers 7 bases. Trimming cost V 8 bases and J 2 bases; bases outside gene matches: 8. CDR1 is SNHLY and CDR2 is FYNNEI in the germline V gene. This CDR3 has 14 residues. In DNA, the CDR3 is TGTGCCAGCGACCGGGACAGCGATAACACTGAAGCTTTCTTT. Its translation: CASDRDSDNTEAFF.

There are a few counts of this clone. The rearrangement joins TRBV7-2 to TRBJ2-7; D might be TRBD1 (5 bases). The V gene lost 5 bases and the J gene lost 4 bases, with 15 bases spanning the gap. The CDR3 spans 14 residues. Looked up from germline, CDR1 is SGHTA and CDR2 is FQGNSA. This CDR3 reads CASSPLDIRYEQYF. CDR3 nucleotides: TGTGCCAGCAGCCCCCTGGACATTCGATACGAGCAGTACTTC.

This rearrangement joins TRBV11-2 to TRBJ1-5; D remains unclear. This CDR3 comprises 13 residues. Germline V gene sequence: CDR1 SGHAT, CDR2 FQNNGV. V dropped 5 bases and J dropped 4 bases, with 9 bases sitting between them. As DNA, the CDR3 is TGTGCCAGCAGCGCTACTTTAAATCAGCCCCAGCATTTT. Its protein product is CASSATLNQPQHF. The full variable domain, its missing parts supplied by reference TRBV11-2 and TRBJ1-5, is EAGVAQSPRYKIIEKRQSVAFWCNPISGHATLYWYQQILGQGPKLLIQFQNNGVVDDSQLPKDRFSAERLKGVDSTLKIQPAKLEDSAVYLCASSATLNQPQHFGDGTRLSIL.

The chain combines TRBV19 with TRBJ2-7; D might be TRBD2 (6 bases). Trimming left V 10 bases short and J 3 bases short, with 16 bases between. Germline-derived CDR1 and CDR2 are LNHDA and SQIVND (reference sequence). The CDR3 contains 13 residues. CDR3 DNA sequence: TGTGCCACTTCCAGGCGGGACGGCTACGAGCAGTACTTC. Protein sequence: CATSRRDGYEQYF.

This chain joins TRBV6-6 and TRBJ1-2; 10 nucleotides line up with TRBD1. Trimming at V came to 7 bases and at J to 4 bases, leaving 6 bases not matched to a gene. Germline loops: CDR1 MNHNY, CDR2 SVGAGI (reference sequence). This CDR3 is built from 14 residues. The CDR3 sequence is CASNPGQGIYGYTF. The CDR3 bases are TGTGCCAGCAATCCGGGACAGGGGATCTATGGCTACACCTTC.